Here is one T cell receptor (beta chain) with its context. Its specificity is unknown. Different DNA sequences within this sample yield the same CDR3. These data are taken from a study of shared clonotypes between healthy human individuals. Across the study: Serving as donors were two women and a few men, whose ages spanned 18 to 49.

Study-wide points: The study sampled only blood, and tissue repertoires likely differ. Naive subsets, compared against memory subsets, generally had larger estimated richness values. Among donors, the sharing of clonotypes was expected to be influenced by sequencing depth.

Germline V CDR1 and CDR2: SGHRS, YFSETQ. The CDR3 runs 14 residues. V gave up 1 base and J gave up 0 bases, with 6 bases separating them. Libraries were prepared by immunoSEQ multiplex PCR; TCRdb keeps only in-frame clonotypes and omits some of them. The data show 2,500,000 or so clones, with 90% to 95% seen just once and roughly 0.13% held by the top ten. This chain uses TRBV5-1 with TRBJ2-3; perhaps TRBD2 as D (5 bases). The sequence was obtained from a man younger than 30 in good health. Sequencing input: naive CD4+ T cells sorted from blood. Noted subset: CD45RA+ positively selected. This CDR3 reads CASSLSGSTDTQYF. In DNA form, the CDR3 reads TGCGCCAGCAGCTTGAGCGGTAGCACAGATACGCAGTATTTT.